This TCR beta chain was retrieved from a study of cytomegalovirus exposure and HLA in healthy donors. With 60 Vbeta and 13 Jbeta primers, the PCR was carried out. The protocol was immunoSEQ multiplex PCR, while the TCRdb copy is restricted to in-frame clones and leaves out a portion. The sample holds 200,000 or so clones, around four fifths seen once. The TCR was taken from a woman aged 18-30 years in good health and CMV-seronegative. The sample was PBMCs.

The CDR3 here is CASSQGGPQHF. The CDR3 nucleotides read TGTGCCAGCAGTCAGGGGGGGCCCCAGCATTTT. The chain recombines TRBV6-5 with TRBJ1-5, with 7 positions matching TRBD1. The germline gives CDR1 MNHEY, CDR2 SVGAGI. CDR3 length equals 11 residues. V shed 5 bases and J 9 bases; nucleotides not matched to a gene: 1.